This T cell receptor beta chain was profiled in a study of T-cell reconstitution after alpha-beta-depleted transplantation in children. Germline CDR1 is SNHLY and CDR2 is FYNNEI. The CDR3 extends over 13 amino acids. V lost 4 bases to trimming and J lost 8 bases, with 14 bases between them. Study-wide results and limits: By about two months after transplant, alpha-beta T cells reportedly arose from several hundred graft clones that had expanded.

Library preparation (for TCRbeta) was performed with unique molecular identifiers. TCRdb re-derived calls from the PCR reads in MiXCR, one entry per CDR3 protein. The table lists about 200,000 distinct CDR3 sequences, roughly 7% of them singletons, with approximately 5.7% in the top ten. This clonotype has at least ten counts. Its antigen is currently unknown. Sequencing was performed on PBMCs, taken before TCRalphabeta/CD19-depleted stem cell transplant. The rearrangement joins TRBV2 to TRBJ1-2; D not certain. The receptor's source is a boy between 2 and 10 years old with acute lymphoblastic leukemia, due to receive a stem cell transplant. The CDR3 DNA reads TGTGCCAGCAGTGGTACATCCAAGGAGGGCTACACCTTC. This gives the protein CASSGTSKEGYTF. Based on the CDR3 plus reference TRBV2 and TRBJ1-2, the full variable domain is EPEVTQTPSHQVTQMGQEVILRCVPISNHLYFYWYRQILGQKVEFLVSFYNNEISEKSEIFDDQFSVERPDGSNFTLKIRSTKLEDSAMYFCASSGTSKEGYTFGSGTRLTVV.